Included here is one T cell receptor (beta chain) sequence, with context. V gave up 7 bases and J gave up 4 bases, with 13 bases separating them. Looked up from germline, CDR1 is SQVTM and CDR2 is ANQGSEA. The CDR3 spans 12 residues. This sample is drawn from a study of graft-versus-host responses after intestinal transplantation. Using immunoSEQ multiplex PCR, the repertoire was profiled, and TCRdb retains in-frame clones only, with some absent. The data show about 17,000 clones, with 60% to 85% seen just once and 7% to 8% held by the top ten. The graft tissue was processed, and this released both intraepithelial and lamina propria lymphocytes.

The origin of this receptor is a human patient who received an intestinal transplant, so some T cells may come from the graft donor. Sequences were derived from ileum tissue, sampled about 460 days after intestinal transplant. This chain links TRBV29-1 with TRBJ1-1; TRBD1 might be the D (6 bases). In nucleotides, the CDR3 is TGCAGCGCCCACCGGGGGGCCACTGAAGCTTTCTTT. Protein: CSAHRGATEAFF.